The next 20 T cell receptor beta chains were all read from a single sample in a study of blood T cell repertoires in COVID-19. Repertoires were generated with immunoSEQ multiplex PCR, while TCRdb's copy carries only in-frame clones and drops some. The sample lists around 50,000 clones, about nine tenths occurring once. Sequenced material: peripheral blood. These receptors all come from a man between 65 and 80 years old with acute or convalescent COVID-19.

The CDR3 reads CASLGVGVYGYTF. CDR3 in DNA: TGTGCCAGCCTGGGCGTCGGGGTTTATGGCTACACCTTC. V gene TRBV2 combines with J gene TRBJ1-2; D is uncertain. Germline V gives CDR1 SNHLY, CDR2 FYNNEI. This CDR3 region has 13 residues. Trimming left V 8 bases short and J 5 bases short, with 15 bases between. The full variable domain, rest sourced from reference TRBV2 and TRBJ1-2, is EPEVTQTPSHQVTQMGQEVILRCVPISNHLYFYWYRQILGQKVEFLVSFYNNEISEKSEIFDDQFSVERPDGSNFTLKIRSTKLEDSAMYFCASLGVGVYGYTFGSGTRLTVV.

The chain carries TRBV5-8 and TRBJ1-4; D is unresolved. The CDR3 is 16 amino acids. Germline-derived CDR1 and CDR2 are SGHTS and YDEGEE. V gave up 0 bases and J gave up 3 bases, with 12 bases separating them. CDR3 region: CASSLGQDYSNEKLFF. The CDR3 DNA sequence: TGTGCCAGCAGCTTGGGCCAGGATTACTCTAATGAAAAACTGTTTTTT.

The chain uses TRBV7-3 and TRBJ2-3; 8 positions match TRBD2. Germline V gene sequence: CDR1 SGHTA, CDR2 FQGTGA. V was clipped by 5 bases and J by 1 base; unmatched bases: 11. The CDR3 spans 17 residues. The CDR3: CASSPLWAGGGTDTQYF. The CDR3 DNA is TGTGCCAGCAGCCCCTTGTGGGCGGGGGGTGGCACAGATACGCAGTATTTT. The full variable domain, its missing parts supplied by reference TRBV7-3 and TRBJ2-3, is GAGVSQTPSNKVTEKGKYVELRCDPISGHTALYWYRQSLGQGPEFLIYFQGTGAADDSGLPNDRFFAVRPEGSVSTLKIQRTERGDSAVYLCASSPLWAGGGTDTQYFGPGTRLTVL.

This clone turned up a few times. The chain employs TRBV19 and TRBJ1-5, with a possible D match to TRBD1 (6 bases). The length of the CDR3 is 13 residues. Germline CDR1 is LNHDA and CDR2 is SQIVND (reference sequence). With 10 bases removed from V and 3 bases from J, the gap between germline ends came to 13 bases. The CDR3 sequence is CAIQGDNNQPQHF. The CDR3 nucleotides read TGTGCCATACAGGGAGATAACAATCAGCCCCAGCATTTT.

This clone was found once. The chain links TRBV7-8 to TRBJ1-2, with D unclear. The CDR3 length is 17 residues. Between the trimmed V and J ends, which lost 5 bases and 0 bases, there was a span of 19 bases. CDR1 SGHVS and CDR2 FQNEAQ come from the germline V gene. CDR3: CASSQWEGSSTNYGYTF. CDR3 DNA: TGTGCCAGCAGCCAATGGGAGGGATCCTCTACTAACTATGGCTACACCTTC.

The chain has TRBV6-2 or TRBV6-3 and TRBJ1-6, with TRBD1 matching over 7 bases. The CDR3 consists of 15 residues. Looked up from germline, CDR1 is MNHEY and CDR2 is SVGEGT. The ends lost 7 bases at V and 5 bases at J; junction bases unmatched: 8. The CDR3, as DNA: TGTGCCAGCACCCCTGGACAGGTGAATAATTCACCCCTCCACTTT. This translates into CASTPGQVNNSPLHF.

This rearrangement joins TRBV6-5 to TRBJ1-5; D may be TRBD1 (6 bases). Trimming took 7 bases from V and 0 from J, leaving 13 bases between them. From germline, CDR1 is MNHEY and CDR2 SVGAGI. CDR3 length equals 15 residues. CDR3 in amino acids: CASKKQGISNQPQHF. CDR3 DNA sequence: TGTGCCAGCAAAAAACAGGGTATTAGCAATCAGCCCCAGCATTTT.

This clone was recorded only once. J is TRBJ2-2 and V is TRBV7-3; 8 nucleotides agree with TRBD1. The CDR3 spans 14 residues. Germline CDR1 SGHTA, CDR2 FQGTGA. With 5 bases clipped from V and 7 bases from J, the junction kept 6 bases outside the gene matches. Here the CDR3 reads CASSQTGTGGELFF. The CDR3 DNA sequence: TGTGCCAGCAGCCAGACGGGGACAGGCGGGGAGCTGTTTTTT. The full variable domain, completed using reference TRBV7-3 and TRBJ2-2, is GAGVSQTPSNKVTEKGKYVELRCDPISGHTALYWYRQSLGQGPEFLIYFQGTGAADDSGLPNDRFFAVRPEGSVSTLKIQRTERGDSAVYLCASSQTGTGGELFFGEGSRLTVL.

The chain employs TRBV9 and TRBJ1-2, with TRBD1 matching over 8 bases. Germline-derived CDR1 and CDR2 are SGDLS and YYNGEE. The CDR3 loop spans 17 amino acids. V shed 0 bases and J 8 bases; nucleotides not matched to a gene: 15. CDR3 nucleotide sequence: TGTGCCAGCAGCGTAGCTATAGGACAGGGCCAAGGGGAAGGCTACACCTTC. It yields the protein CASSVAIGQGQGEGYTF. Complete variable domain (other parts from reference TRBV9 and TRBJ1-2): DSGVTQTPKHLITATGQRVTLRCSPRSGDLSVYWYQQSLDQGLQFLIQYYNGEERAKGNILERFSAQQFPDLHSELNLSSLELGDSALYFCASSVAIGQGQGEGYTFGSGTRLTVV.

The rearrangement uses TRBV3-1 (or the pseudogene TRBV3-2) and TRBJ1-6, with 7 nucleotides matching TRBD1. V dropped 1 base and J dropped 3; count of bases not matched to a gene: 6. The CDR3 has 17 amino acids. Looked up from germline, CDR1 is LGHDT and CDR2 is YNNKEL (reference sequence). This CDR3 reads CASSQVAGGIYNSPLHF. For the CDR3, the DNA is TGTGCCAGCAGCCAAGTGGCAGGGGGGATCTATAATTCACCCCTCCACTTT.

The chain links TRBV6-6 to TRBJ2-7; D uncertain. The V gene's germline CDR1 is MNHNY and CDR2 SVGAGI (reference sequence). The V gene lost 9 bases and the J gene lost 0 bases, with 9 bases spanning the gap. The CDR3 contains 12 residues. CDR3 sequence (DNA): TGTGCCAGTATTTCTAGCTCCTACGAGCAGTACTTC. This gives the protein CASISSSYEQYF.

This CDR3 is CAWSSPAGANYGYTF. The DNA of the CDR3 is TGTGCCTGGAGTTCCCCGGCCGGGGCTAACTATGGCTACACCTTC. V and J are TRBV30 and TRBJ1-2; D unclear. Germline CDR1 GTSNPN, CDR2 SVGIG (reference sequence). The CDR3 contains 15 residues. V dropped 2 bases and J dropped 0 bases, with 13 bases sitting between them.

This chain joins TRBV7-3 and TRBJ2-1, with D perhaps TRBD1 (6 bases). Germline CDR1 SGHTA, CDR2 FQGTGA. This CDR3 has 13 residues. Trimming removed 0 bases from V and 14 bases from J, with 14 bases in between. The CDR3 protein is CASSLTSGDKEFF. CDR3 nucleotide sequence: TGTGCCAGCAGCTTAACGTCAGGGGATAAGGAGTTCTTC.

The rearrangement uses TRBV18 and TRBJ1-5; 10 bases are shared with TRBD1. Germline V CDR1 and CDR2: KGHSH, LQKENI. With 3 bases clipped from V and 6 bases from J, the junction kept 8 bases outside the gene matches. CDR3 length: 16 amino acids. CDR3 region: CASSPRTGGKRQPQHF. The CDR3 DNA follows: TGTGCCAGCTCACCTCGGACAGGGGGAAAGCGTCAGCCCCAGCATTTT.

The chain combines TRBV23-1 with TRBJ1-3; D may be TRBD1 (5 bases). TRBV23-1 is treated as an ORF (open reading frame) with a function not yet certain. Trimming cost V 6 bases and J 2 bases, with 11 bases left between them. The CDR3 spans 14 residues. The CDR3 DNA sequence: TGCGCCAGCAGCTGTTCAGGGACTGGAAACACCATATATTTT. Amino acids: CASSCSGTGNTIYF.

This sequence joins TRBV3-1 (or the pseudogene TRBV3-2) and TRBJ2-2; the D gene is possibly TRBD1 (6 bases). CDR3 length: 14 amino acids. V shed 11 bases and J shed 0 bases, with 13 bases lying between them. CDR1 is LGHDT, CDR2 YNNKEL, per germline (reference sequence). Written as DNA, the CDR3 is TGTGCCGCCCGGGACACGCCGAACACCGGGGAGCTGTTTTTT. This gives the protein CAARDTPNTGELFF.

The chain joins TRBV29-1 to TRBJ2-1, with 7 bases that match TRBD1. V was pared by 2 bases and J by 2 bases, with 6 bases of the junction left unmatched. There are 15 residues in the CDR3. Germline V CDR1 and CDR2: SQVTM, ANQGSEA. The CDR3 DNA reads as TGCAGCGTTGAAAACGACAGGGATCCCTACAATGAGCAGTTCTTC. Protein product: CSVENDRDPYNEQFF.

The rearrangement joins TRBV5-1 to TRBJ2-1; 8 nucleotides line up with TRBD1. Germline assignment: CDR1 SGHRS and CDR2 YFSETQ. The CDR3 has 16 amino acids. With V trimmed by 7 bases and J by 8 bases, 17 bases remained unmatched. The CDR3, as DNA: TGCGCCAGCGGGGACAGGAAGATTTTGTTGGTCGATGAGCAGTTCTTC. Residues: CASGDRKILLVDEQFF.

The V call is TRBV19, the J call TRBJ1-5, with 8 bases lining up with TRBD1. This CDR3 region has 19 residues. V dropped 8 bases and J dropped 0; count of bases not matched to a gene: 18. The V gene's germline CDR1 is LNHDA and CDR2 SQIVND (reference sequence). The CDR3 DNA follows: TGTGCCAGTCGAGGGGGAGGACAGGGTCCCACCTATAGCAATCAGCCCCAGCATTTT. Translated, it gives CASRGGGQGPTYSNQPQHF.

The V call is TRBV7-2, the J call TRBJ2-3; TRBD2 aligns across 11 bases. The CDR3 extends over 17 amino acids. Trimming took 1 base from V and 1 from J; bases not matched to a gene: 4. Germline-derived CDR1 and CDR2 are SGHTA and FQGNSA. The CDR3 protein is CASSLELLAGGTDTQYF. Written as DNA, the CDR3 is TGTGCCAGCAGCTTAGAGCTACTAGCGGGGGGCACAGATACGCAGTATTTT.